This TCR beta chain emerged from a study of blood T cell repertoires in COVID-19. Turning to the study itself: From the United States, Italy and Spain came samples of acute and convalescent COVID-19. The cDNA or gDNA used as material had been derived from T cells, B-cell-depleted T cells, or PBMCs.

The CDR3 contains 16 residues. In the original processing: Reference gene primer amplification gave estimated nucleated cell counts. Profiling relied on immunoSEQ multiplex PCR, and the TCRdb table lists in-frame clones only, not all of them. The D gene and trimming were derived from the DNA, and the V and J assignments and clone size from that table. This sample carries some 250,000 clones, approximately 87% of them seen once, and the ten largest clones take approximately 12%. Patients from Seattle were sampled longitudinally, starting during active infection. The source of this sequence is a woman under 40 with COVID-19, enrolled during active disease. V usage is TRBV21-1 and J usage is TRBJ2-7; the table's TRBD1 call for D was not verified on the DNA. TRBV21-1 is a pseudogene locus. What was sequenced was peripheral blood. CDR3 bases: TGTGCCAGCAGCAAAGGAGGCAGCAGGGCCTCCTACGAGCAGTACTTC. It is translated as CASSKGGSRASYEQYF.